A selection of T cell receptor beta chains follows, all from one sample in a study of T cells in Graves' hyperthyroidism and ophthalmopathy. Via MiXCR, TCRdb re-called the multiplex PCR reads, giving one row per CDR3 protein. The profile covers a few hundred thousand distinct CDR3 sequences, with roughly 14% appearing a single time and more than 10% taken by the ten largest. The sample was blood. The receptors were gathered from a woman between 40 and 50 years old with Graves' hyperthyroidism that later progressed to Graves' ophthalmopathy. Both conserved end residues are trimmed from each CDR3. The order of the fields is CDR3 protein, J gene, CDR3 length, V gene.

ASSQGPVEF TRBJ2-1 9 TRBV4-1
SASGLAVYNEQF TRBJ2-1 12 TRBV20-1
ASSLLTRGSEETQY TRBJ2-5 14 TRBV28
ATSDPFGGARETQY TRBJ2-5 14 TRBV24-1
ASSPSRILYEQY TRBJ2-7 12 TRBV12-3/TRBV12-4
ASSVRSGSRNEQF TRBJ2-1 13 TRBV9
ASSRGGDTDTQY TRBJ2-3 12 TRBV27
ASSLKAESRQETQY TRBJ2-5 14 TRBV7-3
ASSESRRIHEQY TRBJ2-7 12 TRBV10-2
ASSSLRDRGRIANTGELF TRBJ2-2 18 TRBV11-2
ASRRPWDSNSNQPQH TRBJ1-5 15 TRBV28
SATGTAVSGNTIY TRBJ1-3 13 TRBV20-1
ASSFWPQY TRBJ2-5 8 TRBV7-2
SASRAASTDTQY TRBJ2-3 12 TRBV20-1
HGTNPSGANVLT TRBJ2-6 12 TRBV19
ASSLWSLLDSPLH TRBJ1-6 13 TRBV27
AISGQGVNTEAF TRBJ1-1 12 TRBV10-3
ASSEGTSIDEQF TRBJ2-1 12 TRBV6-1
ASSIYGTGADSPLH TRBJ1-6 14 TRBV19
ASRQGLYYGYT TRBJ1-2 11 TRBV27
ASTDGRLETQY TRBJ2-5 11 TRBV7-9
ATGQSNTASPLH TRBJ1-6 12 TRBV6-1
AISERNRVEAEAF TRBJ1-1 13 TRBV10-3
SVAELLTEANTGELF TRBJ2-2 15 TRBV29-1
ASSFWGKYYEQY TRBJ2-7 12 TRBV5-8